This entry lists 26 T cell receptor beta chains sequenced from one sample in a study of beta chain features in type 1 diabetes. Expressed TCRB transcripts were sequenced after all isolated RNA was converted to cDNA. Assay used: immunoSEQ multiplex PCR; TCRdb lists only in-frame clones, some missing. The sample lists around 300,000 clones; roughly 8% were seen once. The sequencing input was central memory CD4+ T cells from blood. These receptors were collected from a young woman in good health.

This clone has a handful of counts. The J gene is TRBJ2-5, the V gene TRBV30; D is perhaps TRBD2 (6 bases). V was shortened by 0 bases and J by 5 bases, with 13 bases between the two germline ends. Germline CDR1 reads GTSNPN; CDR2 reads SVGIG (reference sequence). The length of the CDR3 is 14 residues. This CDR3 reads CAWSVVTGVETQYF. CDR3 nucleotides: TGTGCCTGGAGTGTAGTCACGGGAGTGGAGACCCAGTACTTC.

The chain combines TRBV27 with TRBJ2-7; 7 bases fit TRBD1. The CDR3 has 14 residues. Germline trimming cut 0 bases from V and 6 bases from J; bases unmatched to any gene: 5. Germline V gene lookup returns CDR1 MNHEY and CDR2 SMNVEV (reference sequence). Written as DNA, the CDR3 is TGTGCCAGCAGTTTATCGCAGGGGGTAGGCGAGCAGTACGTC. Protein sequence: CASSLSQGVGEQYV.

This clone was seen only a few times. The CDR3 here is CASSPARVGEQFF. The CDR3 DNA is TGTGCCAGCAGCCCCGCCAGGGTAGGTGAGCAGTTCTTC. The chain couples TRBV7-7 to TRBJ2-1, with D maybe TRBD1 (5 bases). V was clipped by 5 bases and J by 9 bases, with 14 bases between them. Germline lookup yields CDR1 SSHAT and CDR2 FNYEAQ (reference sequence). The CDR3 is 13 amino acids.

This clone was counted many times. DNA for the CDR3: TGTGCCAGCGTCGGCTTGAGTACGCAGTATTTT. It translates to CASVGLSTQYF. V is TRBV2 and J is TRBJ2-3; no firm D call. V dropped 8 bases and J dropped 8 bases, with 11 bases sitting between them. From germline, CDR1 is SNHLY and CDR2 FYNNEI. CDR3 length equals 11 residues.

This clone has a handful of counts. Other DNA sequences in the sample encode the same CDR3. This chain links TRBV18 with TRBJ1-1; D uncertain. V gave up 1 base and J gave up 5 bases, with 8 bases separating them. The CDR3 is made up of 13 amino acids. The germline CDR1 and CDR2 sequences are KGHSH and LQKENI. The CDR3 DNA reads TGTGCCAGCTCACCACAGGCAGGAACTGAAGCTTTCTTT. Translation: CASSPQAGTEAFF.

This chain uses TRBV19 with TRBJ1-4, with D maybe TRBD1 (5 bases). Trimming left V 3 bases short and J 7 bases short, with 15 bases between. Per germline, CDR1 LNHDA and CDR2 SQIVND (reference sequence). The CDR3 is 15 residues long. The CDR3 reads CASSIEGRYGEKLFF. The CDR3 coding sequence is TGTGCCAGTAGTATCGAGGGACGCTACGGTGAAAAACTGTTTTTT.

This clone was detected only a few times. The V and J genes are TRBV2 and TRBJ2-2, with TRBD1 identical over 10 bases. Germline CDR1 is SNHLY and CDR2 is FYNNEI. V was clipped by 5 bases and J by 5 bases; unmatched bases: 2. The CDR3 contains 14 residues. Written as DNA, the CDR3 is TGTGCCAGCAGTCGGGACAGGGGTACCGGGGAGCTGTTTTTT. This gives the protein CASSRDRGTGELFF.

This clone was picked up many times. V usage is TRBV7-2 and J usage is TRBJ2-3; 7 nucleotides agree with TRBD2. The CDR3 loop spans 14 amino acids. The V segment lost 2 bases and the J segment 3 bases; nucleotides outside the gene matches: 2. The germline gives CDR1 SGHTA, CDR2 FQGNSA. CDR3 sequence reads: CASSLQRGTDTQYF. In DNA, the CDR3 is TGTGCCAGCAGCTTACAGCGGGGAACAGATACGCAGTATTTT.

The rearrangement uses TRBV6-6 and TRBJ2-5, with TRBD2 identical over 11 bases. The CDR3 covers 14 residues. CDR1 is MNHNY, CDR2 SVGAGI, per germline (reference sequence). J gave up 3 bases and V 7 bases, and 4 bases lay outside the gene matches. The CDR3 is CASTVAGGEETQYF. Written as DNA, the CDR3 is TGTGCCAGCACCGTAGCGGGGGGGGAAGAGACCCAGTACTTC.

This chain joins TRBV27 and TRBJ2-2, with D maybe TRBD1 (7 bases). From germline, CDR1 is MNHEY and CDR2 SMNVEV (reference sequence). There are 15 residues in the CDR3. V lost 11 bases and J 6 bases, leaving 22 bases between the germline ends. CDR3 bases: TGTGCCGCGCGGAGGAGCAGGGGGGCCTCCGGGGAGCTGTTTTTT. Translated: CAARRSRGASGELFF.

CDR3 amino acids: CATSRNRGRGGETQYF. CDR3 nucleotides: TGTGCCACCAGCAGAAATCGCGGCAGGGGTGGAGAGACCCAGTACTTC. The V gene is TRBV15, the J gene TRBJ2-5; tentatively, D is TRBD1 (6 bases). Germline CDR1 LNHNV, CDR2 YYDKDF (reference sequence). V lost 2 bases, J lost 4 bases, and 17 bases lay in between. There are 16 residues in the CDR3.

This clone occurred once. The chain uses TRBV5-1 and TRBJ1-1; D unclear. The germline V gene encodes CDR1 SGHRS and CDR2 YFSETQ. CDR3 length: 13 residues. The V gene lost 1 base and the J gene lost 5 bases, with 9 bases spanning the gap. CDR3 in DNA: TGCGCCAGCAGCTTGAACAGCGGAACTGAAGCTTTCTTT. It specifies CASSLNSGTEAFF.

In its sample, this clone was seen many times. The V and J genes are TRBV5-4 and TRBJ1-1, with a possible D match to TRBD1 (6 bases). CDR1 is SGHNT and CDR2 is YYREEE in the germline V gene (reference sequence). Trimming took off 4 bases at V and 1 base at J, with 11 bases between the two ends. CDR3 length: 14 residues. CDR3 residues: CASSRQDRNTEAFF. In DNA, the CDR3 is TGTGCCAGCAGCCGACAGGACAGGAACACTGAAGCTTTCTTT.

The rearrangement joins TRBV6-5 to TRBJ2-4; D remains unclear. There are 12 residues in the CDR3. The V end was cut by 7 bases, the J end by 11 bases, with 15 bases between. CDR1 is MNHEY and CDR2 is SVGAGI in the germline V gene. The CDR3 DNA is TGTGCCAGCATTGATACACTCCTTTTTCAGTACTTC. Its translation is CASIDTLLFQYF.

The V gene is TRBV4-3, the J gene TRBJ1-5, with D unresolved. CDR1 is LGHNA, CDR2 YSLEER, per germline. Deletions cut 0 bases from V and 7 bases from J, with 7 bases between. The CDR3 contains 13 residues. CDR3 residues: CASSQDWGQPQHF. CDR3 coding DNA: TGCGCCAGCAGCCAAGATTGGGGACAGCCCCAGCATTTT.

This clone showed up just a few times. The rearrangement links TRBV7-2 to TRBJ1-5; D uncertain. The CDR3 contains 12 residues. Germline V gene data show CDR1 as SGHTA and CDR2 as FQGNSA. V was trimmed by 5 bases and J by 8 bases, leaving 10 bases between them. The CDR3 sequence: CASSLNREPQHF. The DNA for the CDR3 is TGTGCCAGCAGCCTCAATAGGGAGCCCCAGCATTTT.

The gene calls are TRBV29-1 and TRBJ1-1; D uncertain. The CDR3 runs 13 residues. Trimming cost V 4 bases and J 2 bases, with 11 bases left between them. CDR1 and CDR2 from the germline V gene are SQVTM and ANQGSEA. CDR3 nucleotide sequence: TGCAGCGTTGGAGGGTTCGTTAACACTGAAGCTTTCTTT. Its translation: CSVGGFVNTEAFF. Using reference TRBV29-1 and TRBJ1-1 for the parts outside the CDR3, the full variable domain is SAVISQKPSRDICQRGTSLTIQCQVDSQVTMMFWYRQQPGQSLTLIATANQGSEATYESGFVIDKFPISRPNLTFSTLTVSNMSPEDSSIYLCSVGGFVNTEAFFGQGTRLTVV.

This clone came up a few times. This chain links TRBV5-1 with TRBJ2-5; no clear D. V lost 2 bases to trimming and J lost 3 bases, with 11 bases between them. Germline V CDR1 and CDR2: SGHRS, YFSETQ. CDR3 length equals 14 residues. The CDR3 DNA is TGCGCCAGCAGCTTACTCGACTGGGAAGAGACCCAGTACTTC. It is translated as CASSLLDWEETQYF.

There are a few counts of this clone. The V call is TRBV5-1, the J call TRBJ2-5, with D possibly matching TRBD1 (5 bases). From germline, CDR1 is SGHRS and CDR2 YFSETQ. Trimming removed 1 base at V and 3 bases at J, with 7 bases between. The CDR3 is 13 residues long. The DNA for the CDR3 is TGCGCCAGCAGCTTGCAGGGAAAAGAGACCCAGTACTTC. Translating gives CASSLQGKETQYF.

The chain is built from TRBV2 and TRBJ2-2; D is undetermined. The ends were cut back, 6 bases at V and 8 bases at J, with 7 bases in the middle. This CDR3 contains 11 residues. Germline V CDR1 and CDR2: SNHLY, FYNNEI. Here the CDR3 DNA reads TGTGCCAGCAGATTGATGGGGGAGCTGTTTTTT. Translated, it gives CASRLMGELFF.

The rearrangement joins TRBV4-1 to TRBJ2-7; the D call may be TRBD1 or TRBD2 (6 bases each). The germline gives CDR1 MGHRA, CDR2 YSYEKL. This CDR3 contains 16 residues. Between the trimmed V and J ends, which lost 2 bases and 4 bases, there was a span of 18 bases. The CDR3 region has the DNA TGCGCCAGCAGCCAACTGGGGGGCAGGCGGTCATACGAGCAGTACTTC. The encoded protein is CASSQLGGRRSYEQYF.

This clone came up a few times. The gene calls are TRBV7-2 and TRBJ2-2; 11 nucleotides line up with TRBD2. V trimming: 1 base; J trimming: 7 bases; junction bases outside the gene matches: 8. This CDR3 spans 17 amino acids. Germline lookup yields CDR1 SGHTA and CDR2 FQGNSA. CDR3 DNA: TGTGCCAGCAGCTTAGGGGGTAGCGGGAGGGCCGGCGGGGAGCTGTTTTTT. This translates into CASSLGGSGRAGGELFF. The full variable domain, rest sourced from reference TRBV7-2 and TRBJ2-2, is GAGVSQSPSNKVTEKGKDVELRCDPISGHTALYWYRQSLGQGLEFLIYFQGNSAPDKSGLPSDRFSAERTGGSVSTLTIQRTQQEDSAVYLCASSLGGSGRAGGELFFGEGSRLTVL.

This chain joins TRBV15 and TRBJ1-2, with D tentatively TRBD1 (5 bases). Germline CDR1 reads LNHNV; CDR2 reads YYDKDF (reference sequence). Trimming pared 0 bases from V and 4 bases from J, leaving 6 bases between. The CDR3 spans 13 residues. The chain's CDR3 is CATSREQVYGYTF. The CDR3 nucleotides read TGTGCCACCAGCAGAGAACAGGTCTATGGCTACACCTTC.

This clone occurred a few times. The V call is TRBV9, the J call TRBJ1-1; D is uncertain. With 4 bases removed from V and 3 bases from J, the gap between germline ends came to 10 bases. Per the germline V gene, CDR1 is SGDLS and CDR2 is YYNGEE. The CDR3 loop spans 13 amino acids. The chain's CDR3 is CASSIGLDTEAFF. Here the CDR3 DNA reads TGTGCCAGCAGCATCGGGCTGGACACTGAAGCTTTCTTT.

This CDR3 reads CASSRTIGAESPLHF. Written as DNA, the CDR3 is TGTGCCAGTAGTCGGACCATCGGGGCCGAATCACCCCTCCACTTT. The chain recombines TRBV19 with TRBJ1-6, with TRBD1 as a possible D gene (5 bases). Germline V gene lookup returns CDR1 LNHDA and CDR2 SQIVND (reference sequence). This CDR3 has 15 residues. Between the trimmed V and J ends, which lost 5 bases and 10 bases, there was a span of 18 bases.

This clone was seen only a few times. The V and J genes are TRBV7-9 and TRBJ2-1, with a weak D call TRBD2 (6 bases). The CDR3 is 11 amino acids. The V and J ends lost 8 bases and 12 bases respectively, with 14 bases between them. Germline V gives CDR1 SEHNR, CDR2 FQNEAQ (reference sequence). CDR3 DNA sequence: TGTGCCAGCGGGGGAGGTAACGCGCAGTTCTTC. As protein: CASGGGNAQFF.